What follows are 10 T cell receptor beta chains derived from one specimen sequenced in a study of cytomegalovirus exposure and HLA in healthy donors. Primers for the PCR totalled 60 Vbeta and 13 Jbeta. The assay was immunoSEQ multiplex PCR, and TCRdb's table has in-frame clones only and misses some. The sample records 90,000 to 120,000 clones, more than 70% being singletons. The sequencing sample was made of PBMCs. All receptors derive from a man younger than 35 in good health and CMV-seronegative.

The rearrangement joins TRBV29-1 to TRBJ2-3, with D maybe TRBD1 (5 bases). Trimming left V 0 bases short and J 6 bases short, with 10 bases between. Germline V gene sequence: CDR1 SQVTM, CDR2 ANQGSEA. This CDR3 is built from 13 residues. Here the CDR3 DNA reads TGCAGCGTTGAAGATGGAAGGGGCGATACGCAGTATTTT. It specifies CSVEDGRGDTQYF.

The chain employs TRBV6-1 and TRBJ1-1; the D is unclear. Germline CDR1 and CDR2: MNHNS and SASEGT. CDR3 length: 15 amino acids. V was cut by 2 bases and J by 2 bases, with 12 bases left in between. The CDR3 bases are TGTGCCAGCAGTGAACTTGTGACTGGAAACACTGAAGCTTTCTTT. This sequence encodes CASSELVTGNTEAFF.

This chain uses TRBV18 with TRBJ2-7; no clear D. The V gene lost 0 bases and the J gene lost 2 bases, with 8 bases spanning the gap. The CDR3 runs to 14 residues. CDR1 and CDR2 from the germline V gene are KGHSH and LQKENI. CDR3 in DNA: TGTGCCAGCTCACCACCTGGGCAGACCTACGAGCAGTACTTC. Its translation: CASSPPGQTYEQYF.

V gene TRBV4-3 combines with J gene TRBJ2-5; tentatively, D is TRBD2 (5 bases). Germline V gene data show CDR1 as LGHNA and CDR2 as YSLEER. V shed 8 bases and J shed 8 bases, with 12 bases lying between them. There are 11 residues in the CDR3. The DNA for the CDR3 is TGCGCCAGCTACCGAACGGGAACCCAGTACTTC. It translates to CASYRTGTQYF.

This clone showed up just a few times. The rearrangement links TRBV6-1 to TRBJ1-5, with D maybe TRBD1 (5 bases). CDR1 MNHNS and CDR2 SASEGT come from the germline V gene. V shed 4 bases and J shed 6 bases, with 19 bases lying between them. CDR3 size: 16 residues. DNA of the CDR3: TGTGCCAGCAGTGGGGGCGGGGTCCGGGGTGCTCAGCCCCAGCATTTT. This gives the protein CASSGGGVRGAQPQHF.

J is TRBJ1-6 and V is TRBV2; D gene unclear. This CDR3 spans 14 amino acids. The V gene lost 4 bases and the J gene lost 7 bases, with 11 bases spanning the gap. The germline gives CDR1 SNHLY, CDR2 FYNNEI. The CDR3 sequence: CASSVPGKNSPLHF. DNA of the CDR3: TGTGCCAGCAGTGTTCCGGGGAAGAATTCACCCCTCCACTTT.

CDR3 residues: CASSGDSSYEQYF. The CDR3 bases are TGTGCCAGCAGCGGGGACAGCTCCTACGAGCAGTACTTC. V gene TRBV25-1 combines with J gene TRBJ2-7; 7 positions match TRBD1. Trimming at V came to 6 bases and at J to 0 bases, leaving 2 bases not matched to a gene. CDR1 and CDR2 from the germline V gene are MGHDK and SYGVNS. This CDR3 has 13 amino acids.

The chain uses TRBV4-2 and TRBJ1-1; TRBD1 aligns across 10 bases. There are 18 residues in the CDR3. V trimming: 3 bases; J trimming: 6 bases; junction bases outside the gene matches: 16. The germline gives CDR1 LGHNA, CDR2 YNFKEQ. As DNA, the CDR3 is TGTGCCAGCAGCCAGCGCACGAACCGGGACAGGGGTTTAGCTGAAGCTTTCTTT. Its protein product is CASSQRTNRDRGLAEAFF.

The V and J genes are TRBV6-1 and TRBJ1-1; 9 positions match TRBD1. CDR1 and CDR2 from the germline V gene are MNHNS and SASEGT. The length of the CDR3 is 14 residues. V dropped 6 bases and J dropped 3; count of bases not matched to a gene: 5. The CDR3 DNA is TGTGCCAGCAGCGATGACAGGGGGGACACTGAAGCTTTCTTT. Translating it yields CASSDDRGDTEAFF.

The rearrangement joins TRBV13 to TRBJ2-7, with 12 nucleotides matching TRBD2. The CDR3 loop spans 15 amino acids. Germline values: CDR1 PRHDT, CDR2 FYEKMQ (reference sequence). Trimming cost V 4 bases and J 7 bases; bases outside gene matches: 8. The CDR3 nucleotides are TGTGCCAGCAGCTCAAGACTAGCGGGGGTACAAGAGCAGTACTTC. Translating it yields CASSSRLAGVQEQYF.